Listed below are T cell receptor beta chains from one sample, sequenced in a study of T cell changes during pregnancy in multiple sclerosis. Clones were read by immunoSEQ multiplex PCR, and TCRdb kept only the in-frame ones, dropping some. The table includes around 130,000 clones, about 96% detected once. The sample was peripheral blood, taken after pregnancy. The receptors come from a female donor with multiple sclerosis, enrolled in a pregnancy study. Both conserved end residues are part of each CDR3. A D gene is named only where the DNA matches it firmly. A clone size is listed for some rows: how often the clone was seen (once, few, many), or a class if it is expanded.

V	J	length	size	D	DNA	CDR3
TRBV4-1	TRBJ2-6	18	-	-	TGCGCCAGCAGCCAAGAGGAGGCGGGCCGCTCTGGGGCCAACGTCCTGACTTTC	CASSQEEAGRSGANVLTF
TRBV13	TRBJ2-7	16	-	-	TGTGCCAGCAGCTTTAGTAGGGGGAGGGCCCGCTACGAGCAGTACTTC	CASSFSRGRARYEQYF
TRBV4-1	TRBJ2-7	15	-	TRBD2	TGCGCCAGCAGCCAAGTAGCGGGAGGTTCCCGCGAGCAGTACTTC	CASSQVAGGSREQYF
TRBV28	TRBJ2-7	13	few	-	TGTGCCAGCAGAGCTCGGTTACCGCCCGAGCAGTACTTC	CASRARLPPEQYF
TRBV4-3	TRBJ2-1	17	-	TRBD2	TGCGCCAGCAGCCAAGAAGTAGCCGGGACTAGCGGCAATGAGCAGTTCTTC	CASSQEVAGTSGNEQFF
TRBV29-1	TRBJ2-7	12	-	-	TGCAGCGCCTCGACAGGTCTTGGGGAGCAGTACTTC	CSASTGLGEQYF
TRBV4-2	TRBJ1-1	14	-	-	TGTGCCAGCAGCCAAGATCGGACTTCCACTGAAGCTTTCTTT	CASSQDRTSTEAFF
TRBV7-2	TRBJ1-1	11	once	-	TGTGCCAGCAGCCCCTTAATTGAAGCTTTCTTT	CASSPLIEAFF
TRBV19	TRBJ2-7	16	-	-	TGTGCCAGTAGTTTATCCCTGGAGGGCACTACCTACGAGCAGTACTTC	CASSLSLEGTTYEQYF
TRBV27	TRBJ2-1	14	-	TRBD2	TGTGCCAGCAGTCCCCGAACTAGCGACAATGAGCAGTTCTTC	CASSPRTSDNEQFF
TRBV5-4	TRBJ2-7	14	-	-	TGTGCCAGCAGCTTGGATAGCGCGACCTACGAGCAGTACTTC	CASSLDSATYEQYF
TRBV5-1	TRBJ2-7	14	-	TRBD1	TGCGCCAGCAGCTGGGACAGGGGGTCCTACGAGCAGTACTTC	CASSWDRGSYEQYF
TRBV28	TRBJ1-1	15	-	TRBD1	TGTGCCAGCAGCTTACTCAGGGGGCAGAGCGCTGAAGCTTTCTTT	CASSLLRGQSAEAFF
TRBV27	TRBJ1-5	14	-	TRBD1	TGTGCCAGCAGACTTACAGGGGTAAATCAGCCCCAGCATTTT	CASRLTGVNQPQHF
TRBV9	TRBJ2-7	15	once	-	TGTGCCAGCAGCGTAGCTGCGGGCACAGACTACGAGCAGTACTTC	CASSVAAGTDYEQYF
TRBV11-2	TRBJ2-1	17	-	-	TGTGCCAGCAGCTTCCCAGCAGGATTTAGCTCCTACAATGAGCAGTTCTTC	CASSFPAGFSSYNEQFF
TRBV7-9	TRBJ2-4	14	-	-	TGTGCCAGCAGCCCGGACTTATCGAGAAACATTCAGTACTTC	CASSPDLSRNIQYF
TRBV28	TRBJ2-6	18	-	TRBD1	TGTGCCTCACAAACAGGGACAGGGGCGCTCTCTGGGGCCAACGTCCTGACTTTC	CASQTGTGALSGANVLTF
TRBV4-2	TRBJ1-5	19	-	-	TGTGCCAGCAGCCAAGACCTCCTCATTATACAGGATTCCAATCAGCCCCAGCATTTT	CASSQDLLIIQDSNQPQHF
TRBV6-4	TRBJ2-7	17	-	-	TGTGCCAGCAGTAATTCCTTTAGCGCTACAAATCCCTACGAGCAGTACTTC	CASSNSFSATNPYEQYF
TRBV19	TRBJ2-1	12	-	-	TGTGCCAGTAGTATAGAAGCCAATGAGCAGTTCTTC	CASSIEANEQFF
TRBV28	TRBJ2-7	18	-	TRBD2	TGTGCCAGCAGTTTTGAGGGGGGACTAGCGGGCGTTACCTACGAGCAGTACTTC	CASSFEGGLAGVTYEQYF
TRBV7-2	TRBJ2-1	14	-	-	TGTGCCAGCAGCCCGGCCCTAGGGGCGCATGAGCAGTTCTTC	CASSPALGAHEQFF
TRBV14	TRBJ2-3	15	-	-	TGTGCCAGCAGCCCGATGCTCTGGCGCACAGATACGCAGTATTTT	CASSPMLWRTDTQYF
TRBV28	TRBJ2-3	18	-	-	TGTGCCAGCAGTCCTAGGGTCACGTCGGGATATAGCACAGATACGCAGTATTTT	CASSPRVTSGYSTDTQYF
TRBV28	TRBJ1-4	14	-	-	TGTGCCAGCAGTCGGGGGGGGATTCCGGAAAAACTGTTTTTT	CASSRGGIPEKLFF
TRBV6-4	TRBJ2-1	13	-	-	TGTGCCAGCAGTGATGCGCCTTACAATGAGCAGTTCTTC	CASSDAPYNEQFF
TRBV30	TRBJ2-7	13	-	TRBD1	TGTGCCTGGGACCCCAGCCGGACAGGGGCGCAGTACTTC	CAWDPSRTGAQYF
TRBV4-1	TRBJ2-7	15	-	-	TGCGCCAGCAGCCAAGTGGACGGGAGCTCCTACGAGCAGTACTTC	CASSQVDGSSYEQYF
TRBV13	TRBJ2-3	14	-	-	TGTGCCAGCAGCTTTAACAGGGCCACAGATACGCAGTATTTT	CASSFNRATDTQYF
TRBV5-1	TRBJ2-3	17	-	-	TGCGCCAGCAGCCCTCCCGTAGGCGCGGAGGCCACAGATACGCAGTATTTT	CASSPPVGAEATDTQYF
TRBV19	TRBJ2-5	17	-	-	TGTGCCAGTAGTATGGACCGAAGAGACTACCACCAAGAGACCCAGTACTTC	CASSMDRRDYHQETQYF
TRBV19	TRBJ2-7	13	-	TRBD2	TGTGCCAGTAAGGCGGGAGGCCCCCATCAGCAGTACTTC	CASKAGGPHQQYF
TRBV5-1	TRBJ2-3	11	-	-	TGCGCCAGCAGCGAGGGAGATACGCAGTATTTT	CASSEGDTQYF
TRBV7-9	TRBJ2-5	13	-	-	TGTGCCAGCAGGCGGACCTCCCAGGGGACCCAGTACTTC	CASRRTSQGTQYF
TRBV6-1	TRBJ2-7	17	-	TRBD2	TGTGCCAGCAGTGAATCAGTGGGTGGACTAGCGAGGAACGAGCAGTACTTC	CASSESVGGLARNEQYF
TRBV6-1	TRBJ2-7	14	-	TRBD1	TGTGCCAGCAGCTTGGACAGGGTGGTTGACGAGCAGTACTTC	CASSLDRVVDEQYF
TRBV6-5	TRBJ1-5	14	-	TRBD1	TGTGCCATCGGGGGGGACAGGGGGTCTCAGCCCCAGCATTTT	CAIGGDRGSQPQHF
TRBV5-1	TRBJ1-5	13	-	-	TGCGCCAGCAGCCGGGGGTTTAATCAGCCCCAGCATTTT	CASSRGFNQPQHF
TRBV4-1	TRBJ1-4	15	-	-	TGCGCCAGCAGCCAAGATGCGAGTTTTTGGGAAAAACTGTTTTTT	CASSQDASFWEKLFF
TRBV4-2	TRBJ2-7	15	-	-	TGTGCCAGCAGCCAAGAAGGCTCACTAGCCTACGAGCAGTACTTC	CASSQEGSLAYEQYF
TRBV28	TRBJ2-1	11	-	-	TGTGCCAGCTTACGGGATTTCGAGCAGTTCTTC	CASLRDFEQFF
TRBV11-2	TRBJ2-5	13	-	TRBD1	TGTGCCAGCAGCCATACAGGGGGAGAGACCCAGTACTTC	CASSHTGGETQYF
TRBV6-5	TRBJ2-1	14	-	-	TGTGCCAGCAGTGCTATAAGCTCCTACAATGAGCAGTTCTTC	CASSAISSYNEQFF
TRBV5-1	TRBJ2-7	15	-	TRBD1	TGCGCCAGCAGCGCGACCGGGACAGTCTCCTACGAGCAGTACTTC	CASSATGTVSYEQYF
TRBV6-6	TRBJ1-5	13	-	-	TGTGCCAGCAGCAAGCAGGGGTCACTGCCCCAGCATTTT	CASSKQGSLPQHF
TRBV29-1	TRBJ2-7	20	-	-	TGCAGCGCGAGAGGGGGCGCGGTAGCGGGATCCCGTGGGATGCCCTACGAGCAGTACTTC	CSARGGAVAGSRGMPYEQYF
TRBV14	TRBJ2-1	15	-	-	TGTGCCAGCAGATCGACAAGAAACTCCTACAATGAGCAGTTCTTC	CASRSTRNSYNEQFF
TRBV4-2	TRBJ2-1	16	-	-	TGTGCCAGCAGCCCTGAAGGGGTCAGGGTTTGGAATGAGCAGTTCTTC	CASSPEGVRVWNEQFF
TRBV15	TRBJ2-7	14	-	-	TGTGCCACCAGCAGAACGATTGGAGGGAGGGAGCAGTACTTC	CATSRTIGGREQYF
TRBV9	TRBJ2-7	15	-	TRBD2	TGTGCCAGCAGCGTAGCTACTAGCGACTCCTACGAGCAGTACTTC	CASSVATSDSYEQYF
TRBV11-2	TRBJ2-1	17	-	TRBD2	TGTGCCAGCAGACGACCGGGACTAGCGGCCGGGGGCAATGAGCAGTTCTTC	CASRRPGLAAGGNEQFF
TRBV5-1	TRBJ1-1	14	-	TRBD1	TGCGCCAGCAGCCCCGCGGGCAGGGGGACTGAAGCTTTCTTT	CASSPAGRGTEAFF
TRBV14	TRBJ1-3	14	once	-	TGTGCCAGCAGCCAAGAACTGGCTGGAAACACCATATATTTT	CASSQELAGNTIYF
TRBV7-9	TRBJ2-7	14	-	-	TGTGCCAGCAGCAGAGGGAACCCGACCTACGAGCAGTACTTC	CASSRGNPTYEQYF
TRBV2	TRBJ2-2	14	-	TRBD2	TGTGCCAGCAGGGTACTAGCGGGTACCGGGGAGCTGTTTTTT	CASRVLAGTGELFF
TRBV28	TRBJ1-1	12	-	TRBD1	TGTGCCAGCAGTAGGACAGGGCGAGACGCTTTCTTT	CASSRTGRDAFF